This is a list of T cell receptor beta chains from one sample in a study of metastatic and nonmetastatic thyroid tumors. TCRdb reanalyzed the PCR reads via MiXCR. Among around 37,000 clones, roughly 26% were seen once, and the ten largest hold roughly 8.8%. What was sequenced was blood. Every receptor here comes from a female donor with papillary thyroid cancer or a benign thyroid nodule (not recorded which). Some clones in this sample may be carry-over from other donors' samples. Each CDR3 is given with its conserved first and last residue. D genes are given only for firm matches. Some rows have no size entry. The others give once, few or many, or a class for an expanded clone.

TRBJ2-5 TRBV3-2 many NA CASSQDKLWVSGLGGETQYF TGTGCCAGCAGCCAGGACAAATTATGGGTTAGCGGGTTAGGGGGAGAGACCCAGTACTTC
TRBJ2-7 TRBV6-1 few NA CASTAGSYEQYF TGTGCCAGCACGGCAGGATCCTACGAGCAGTACTTC
TRBJ1-5 TRBV12-3/TRBV12-4 NA NA CASSAGQVQPQHF TGTGCCAGCAGTGCGGGGCAGGTACAGCCCCAGCATTTT
TRBJ1-3 TRBV5-1 NA TRBD1 CASSRYPGQGNTIYF TGCGCCAGCAGCCGTTACCCGGGACAGGGAAACACCATATATTTT
TRBJ2-7 TRBV3-1 NA TRBD1 CASSQDIEQGFKQYF TGTGCCAGCAGCCAAGATATAGAACAGGGGTTCAAGCAGTACTTC
TRBJ1-1 TRBV7-3 NA NA CASSRSGLLNTEAFF TGTGCCAGCAGCCGTTCGGGACTGCTGAACACTGAAGCTTTCTTT
TRBJ1-2 TRBV5-5 NA NA CASSSQGLQLYGYTF TGTGCCAGCAGTAGTCAGGGTTTACAACTCTATGGCTACACCTTC
TRBJ1-5 TRBV5-1 many NA CASSLGQGHQPQHF TGCGCCAGCAGCTTGGGGCAGGGTCATCAGCCCCAGCATTTT
TRBJ2-3 TRBV6-4 NA TRBD1 CTSSTWTGATDTQYF TGTACCAGCAGTACCTGGACAGGGGCCACAGATACGCAGTATTTT
TRBJ2-3 TRBV9 many NA CASGLAVQDTQYF TGTGCCAGCGGTTTAGCGGTTCAGGATACGCAGTATTTT
TRBJ2-3 TRBV28 NA NA CASSPRTWDLKDTQYF TGTGCCAGCAGTCCCCGGACATGGGACCTCAAGGATACGCAGTATTTT
TRBJ2-7 TRBV5-8 many NA CASSLTFVEQYF TGTGCCAGCAGCTTGACGTTCGTCGAGCAGTACTTC
TRBJ1-5 TRBV19 many NA CASSIDGWGGQPQHF TGTGCCAGTAGTATTGACGGGTGGGGCGGTCAGCCCCAGCATTTT
TRBJ1-4 TRBV6-5 many NA CASSYGSGAAGNEKLFF TGTGCCAGCAGTTACGGTTCGGGGGCAGCAGGGAATGAAAAACTGTTTTTT
TRBJ2-7 TRBV11-2 many TRBD2 CASSLGGRAYEQYF TGTGCCAGCAGCTTAGGTGGGAGGGCCTACGAGCAGTACTTC
TRBJ2-3 TRBV9 NA NA CASSPITGGLNTDKQYF TGTGCCAGCAGCCCTATCACCGGGGGTCTCAACACAGATAAGCAGTATTTT
TRBJ1-3 TRBV6-2/TRBV6-3 NA NA CASTSGGTGSGNTIYF TGTGCCAGCACTTCCGGTGGGACGGGATCTGGAAACACCATATATTTT
TRBJ2-5 TRBV7-9 many NA CASSQVGSVGETQYF TGTGCCAGCAGCCAGGTGGGCAGCGTGGGCGAGACCCAGTACTTC
TRBJ2-1 TRBV5-1 many NA CASSLGSSSNNEQFF TGCGCCAGCAGCTTGGGTTCTAGCTCCAACAATGAGCAGTTCTTC
TRBJ2-1 TRBV5-1 NA NA CASGQASYNEQFF TGCGCCAGCGGTCAGGCCTCCTACAATGAGCAGTTCTTC